These 31 T cell receptor beta chains share one sample of origin, sequenced in a study of shared clonotypes between healthy human individuals. Some clones are missing from TCRdb's copy, which holds only in-frame ones; the method was immunoSEQ multiplex PCR. Altogether about half a million clones are present, roughly 80% being singletons, with the ten largest covering 9.5% to 15%. Material for sequencing was PBMCs. Source of these receptors: a woman aged 40 to 50 in good health. Some clones in this sample may be carry-over from other donors' samples.

The V gene is TRBV2, the J gene TRBJ2-3; TRBD1 agrees at 8 bases. CDR1 is SNHLY, CDR2 FYNNEI, per germline. V was pared by 3 bases and J by 6 bases, with 5 bases of the junction left unmatched. The CDR3 is 14 amino acids. The CDR3 loop reads CASSDRGLEDTQYF. The CDR3 nucleotides read TGTGCCAGCAGTGACAGGGGGCTGGAGGATACGCAGTATTTT. Complete variable domain (other parts from reference TRBV2 and TRBJ2-3): EPEVTQTPSHQVTQMGQEVILRCVPISNHLYFYWYRQILGQKVEFLVSFYNNEISEKSEIFDDQFSVERPDGSNFTLKIRSTKLEDSAMYFCASSDRGLEDTQYFGPGTRLTVL.

In DNA, the CDR3 is TGTGCCACCAGCTATAGATTCAGGAGGGAAGCTTTCTTT. This encodes CATSYRFRREAFF. This chain connects TRBV15 to TRBJ1-1, with D uncertain. This CDR3 has 13 residues. V lost 5 bases, J lost 8 bases, and 15 bases lay in between. Germline assignment: CDR1 LNHNV and CDR2 YYDKDF (reference sequence).

The rearrangement uses TRBV7-2 and TRBJ2-2, with 11 bases that match TRBD1. In germline, CDR1 is SGHTA, CDR2 FQGNSA. There are 19 residues in the CDR3. The V gene end was trimmed by 1 base and the J gene end by 2 bases; junction bases not matched to a gene: 9. CDR3 DNA: TGTGCCAGCAGCTTAGTATTGGTTGGGACAGGGGGTAACACCGGGGAGCTGTTTTTT. This codes for CASSLVLVGTGGNTGELFF.

This clone was seen more than once but under ten times. This chain connects TRBV28 to TRBJ1-1, with D possibly matching TRBD1 (5 bases). V lost 4 bases to trimming and J lost 6 bases, with 18 bases between them. Germline V CDR1 and CDR2: MDHEN, SYDVKM. This CDR3 has 15 residues. The CDR3 here is CASSSWGGKSPEAFF. CDR3 in DNA: TGTGCCAGCAGTTCTTGGGGGGGGAAAAGCCCTGAAGCTTTCTTT.

In the case of this clone: Other nucleotide sequences in the sample specify the same CDR3. The J gene is TRBJ2-5, the V gene TRBV28; D is uncertain. V gave up 3 bases and J gave up 5 bases, with 4 bases separating them. The length of the CDR3 is 11 residues. The germline CDR1 and CDR2 sequences are MDHEN and SYDVKM. CDR3 amino acids: CASSLAETQYF. The DNA for the CDR3 is TGTGCCAGCAGTTTGGCGGAGACCCAGTACTTC.

As DNA, the CDR3 is TGTGCCTGGAGTGAGAGGGCGAAAAGGGACACCATATATTTT. Its protein product is CAWSERAKRDTIYF. The V call is TRBV30, the J call TRBJ1-3, with D hard to call. This CDR3 contains 14 residues. V was pared by 1 base and J by 8 bases, with 15 bases between. The germline CDR1 and CDR2 sequences are GTSNPN and SVGIG (reference sequence).

With regard to this clone: The likely explanation is a read error, given a far larger clone one base away. The genes are TRBV4-3 and TRBJ2-7; 7 nucleotides match TRBD1. The CDR3 spans 15 residues. Germline CDR1 and CDR2: LGHNA and YSLEER. In DNA, the CDR3 is TGCGCCAGCAGCCAAGACAGGAACAGGGGCGACGAGAAGTACTTC. It translates to CASSQDRNRGDEKYF.

This clone has just one count. V usage is TRBV28 and J usage is TRBJ2-7; 10 nucleotides agree with TRBD2. The germline gives CDR1 MDHEN, CDR2 SYDVKM. With 5 bases clipped from V and 10 bases from J, the junction kept 14 bases outside the gene matches. This CDR3 is 15 amino acids long. The CDR3: CASSAALAGGMEQYF. CDR3 nucleotide sequence: TGTGCCAGCAGTGCCGCATTAGCGGGAGGCATGGAACAGTACTTC.

The chain links TRBV2 to TRBJ2-5; D is ambiguous. The V end lost 5 bases, the J end lost 1 base, and 14 bases lay between the germline ends. CDR3 length: 15 amino acids. CDR1 SNHLY and CDR2 FYNNEI come from the germline V gene. The CDR3 bases are TGTGCCAGCAGTTTCCAGAGAAGGCCCCAAGAGACCCAGTACTTC. Amino acid sequence: CASSFQRRPQETQYF.

The rearrangement links TRBV9 to TRBJ2-6; 8 bases are a match to TRBD1. This CDR3 has 17 residues. Germline V gene sequence: CDR1 SGDLS, CDR2 YYNGEE. V dropped 4 bases and J dropped 2; count of bases not matched to a gene: 8. CDR3 protein: CASSPPGGSAGANVLTF. As DNA, the CDR3 is TGTGCCAGCAGCCCGCCAGGGGGCTCTGCTGGGGCCAACGTCCTGACTTTC.

This sequence joins TRBV5-6 and TRBJ2-4; 10 bases fit TRBD1. Unmatched junction bases numbered 4, after V lost 4 bases and J lost 3 bases. The CDR3 loop spans 15 amino acids. Germline V gene lookup returns CDR1 SGHDT and CDR2 YYEEEE. The CDR3 protein is CASSGGQGVKNIQYF. The CDR3 coding sequence is TGTGCCAGCAGCGGAGGACAGGGGGTCAAAAACATTCAGTACTTC.

V usage is TRBV27 and J usage is TRBJ2-7; the match to TRBD1 covers 9 bases. Germline lookup yields CDR1 MNHEY and CDR2 SMNVEV (reference sequence). Losses at the gene ends were 5 bases for V and 1 base for J; bases not matched to a gene: 6. This CDR3 contains 15 residues. CDR3 DNA sequence: TGTGCCAGCAGTAACGCCGGGACAGGGTCCTACGAGCAGTACTTC. This gives the protein CASSNAGTGSYEQYF.

The chain combines TRBV6-1 with TRBJ2-7, with 13 bases lining up with TRBD2. This CDR3 contains 18 residues. Germline CDR1 MNHNS, CDR2 SASEGT. With 4 bases clipped from V and 2 bases from J, the junction kept 11 bases outside the gene matches. The CDR3 loop reads CASSVLRAGTSGTYEQYF. The CDR3 DNA follows: TGTGCCAGCAGTGTTTTGCGGGCCGGGACTAGCGGGACCTACGAGCAGTACTTC.

This clone showed up just a few times. This sequence joins TRBV5-4 and TRBJ2-3, with 9 positions matching TRBD2. The CDR3 is 15 residues long. Germline CDR1 reads SGHNT; CDR2 reads YYREEE (reference sequence). After removal of 0 bases from V and 2 bases from J, the junction contained 1 base not matched to a gene. Here the CDR3 DNA reads TGTGCCAGCAGCTTGGAGCGGGAGGCCACAGATACGCAGTATTTT. Its translation: CASSLEREATDTQYF.

This clone was seen only once. The chain carries TRBV19 and TRBJ2-7; no firm D call. CDR1 LNHDA and CDR2 SQIVND come from the germline V gene (reference sequence). The CDR3 is 14 residues long. V lost 3 bases to trimming and J lost 5 bases, with 14 bases between them. CDR3 region: CASSIPPSYHEQYF. The CDR3, as DNA: TGTGCCAGTAGTATTCCCCCGTCATACCACGAGCAGTACTTC.

The V call is TRBV5-4, the J call TRBJ1-2; TRBD1 might be the D (5 bases). Per the germline V gene, CDR1 is SGHNT and CDR2 is YYREEE (reference sequence). This CDR3 is 14 amino acids long. V was trimmed by 3 bases and J by 5 bases, leaving 14 bases between them. The DNA of the CDR3 is TGTGCCAGCAGCTGGGACCCGACAGAATATGGCTACACCTTC. Encoded protein: CASSWDPTEYGYTF.

On this clone itself: This is likely an artifact of a read error, given a far larger clone one base away. The V call is TRBV13, the J call TRBJ1-3; D remains unclear. From germline, CDR1 is PRHDT and CDR2 FYEKMQ (reference sequence). This CDR3 comprises 16 residues. Trimming shortened V by 4 bases and J by 9 bases, and 22 bases separated the two germline ends. The CDR3 DNA reads TGTGCCAGCAGCTGGTCCATGGACCGGAGTCGAAGCACCATATATTTT. It specifies CASSWSMDRSRSTIYF.

A remark on this clone: Given a far larger clone just one base away, this is likely a sequencing read error. The chain recombines TRBV30 with TRBJ1-1; D gene uncertain. Trimming took 5 bases from V and 6 from J, leaving 13 bases between them. Germline CDR1 is GTSNPN and CDR2 is SVGIG (reference sequence). This CDR3 has 12 amino acids. The CDR3 sequence: CAWGGWRSEAFF. The CDR3 DNA reads as TGTGCCTGGGGCGGGTGGCGGTCTGAAGCTTTCTTT.

This clone came up a few times. The gene calls are TRBV4-2 and TRBJ2-7, with D perhaps TRBD2 (5 bases). The germline CDR1 and CDR2 sequences are LGHNA and YNFKEQ. The CDR3 is made up of 17 amino acids. Deletions cut 3 bases from V and 3 bases from J, with 21 bases between. The CDR3 protein is CASSHSAGLGNVYEQYF. CDR3 nucleotide sequence: TGTGCCAGCAGCCACAGCGCGGGCTTAGGAAATGTCTACGAGCAGTACTTC.

The count of this clone is one. V is TRBV28 and J is TRBJ2-1; D gene unclear. This CDR3 has 14 residues. Looked up from germline, CDR1 is MDHEN and CDR2 is SYDVKM. Trimming pared 4 bases from V and 4 bases from J, leaving 11 bases between. The CDR3 DNA reads TGTGCCAGCAGTTCAGGACCTTTATACAATGAGCAGTTCTTC. This codes for CASSSGPLYNEQFF.

This sequence joins TRBV11-2 and TRBJ2-5; D gene unclear. CDR1 and CDR2 from the germline V gene are SGHAT and FQNNGV. CDR3 length equals 14 residues. Trimming stripped 3 bases from V and 5 bases from J, with 13 bases between. The CDR3 reads CASSLGRFGETQYF. CDR3 DNA sequence: TGTGCCAGCAGCTTGGGCAGGTTTGGGGAGACCCAGTACTTC.

The genes are TRBV7-9 and TRBJ2-3, with 8 bases matching TRBD1. Germline lookup yields CDR1 SEHNR and CDR2 FQNEAQ (reference sequence). The CDR3 runs 16 residues. J was trimmed by 3 bases and V by 6 bases; bases with no gene match: 11. The CDR3 sequence is CASRKPIQGVTDTQYF. The CDR3 coding sequence is TGTGCCAGCAGAAAACCTATACAGGGGGTTACAGATACGCAGTATTTT. Full variable domain (missing parts from reference TRBV7-9 and TRBJ2-3): DTGVSQNPRHKITKRGQNVTFRCDPISEHNRLYWYRQTLGQGPEFLTYFQNEAQLEKSRLLSDRFSAERPKGSFSTLEIQRTEQGDSAMYLCASRKPIQGVTDTQYFGPGTRLTVL.

Of note for this clone: A far larger clone is just one base off, so this is likely a read error. The V and J genes are TRBV6-5 and TRBJ2-2, with TRBD1 matching 7 bases. With V trimmed by 4 bases and J by 10 bases, 9 bases remained unmatched. CDR1 and CDR2 from the germline V gene are MNHEY and SVGAGI. This CDR3 has 14 amino acids. This chain's CDR3 is CASSFRQGAVELFF. Here the CDR3 DNA reads TGTGCCAGCAGTTTCAGACAGGGAGCCGTGGAGCTGTTTTTT.

The rearrangement joins TRBV10-3 to TRBJ2-7; 7 bases match TRBD1. The CDR3 contains 12 residues. The germline V gene has CDR1 ENHRY and CDR2 SYGVKD. The V and J ends lost 4 bases and 5 bases, in that order; junction bases with no gene match: 2. This CDR3 reads CAISGDSDEQYF. In DNA form, the CDR3 reads TGTGCCATCAGTGGGGACAGCGACGAGCAGTACTTC.

This clone was recorded only once. A far larger clone is only one base removed, so a read error is likely. The CDR3 spells CASSLAVGARELFF. The CDR3 bases are TGTGCCAGCAGCTTAGCGGTAGGGGCCAGGGAGCTGTTTTTT. The J gene is TRBJ2-2, the V gene TRBV7-6, with D tentatively TRBD1 (5 bases). The CDR3 consists of 14 residues. Trimming took 0 bases from V and 9 from J, leaving 11 bases between them. Germline V lookup: CDR1 SGHVS, CDR2 FNYEAQ. The variable domain in full, completed from reference TRBV7-6 and TRBJ2-2, reads GAGVSQSPRYKVTKRGQDVALRCDPISGHVSLYWYRQALGQGPEFLTYFNYEAQQDKSGLPNDRFSAERPEGSISTLTIQRTEQRDSAMYRCASSLAVGARELFFGEGSRLTVL.

Concerning this clone itself: This likely reflects a read error, since a far larger clone is one base away. The chain combines TRBV2 with TRBJ2-7; D is unclear. Trimming took 6 bases from V and 5 from J, leaving 11 bases between them. Germline-derived CDR1 and CDR2 are SNHLY and FYNNEI. This CDR3 has 12 residues. The CDR3 DNA is TGTGCCAGCAGGGCCCGACTTCACGAGCAGTACTTC. It yields the protein CASRARLHEQYF.

There are many counts of this clone. The rearrangement links TRBV4-2 to TRBJ1-1; TRBD1 might be the D (6 bases). This CDR3 spans 14 amino acids. Deletions cut 4 bases from V and 4 bases from J, with 13 bases between. From germline, CDR1 is LGHNA and CDR2 YNFKEQ. CDR3 DNA sequence: TGTGCCAGCAGCCTAAACCGGGACATCACTGAAGCTTTCTTT. Translating gives CASSLNRDITEAFF.

Details on this clone: A far larger clone is a single base away, which makes a read error likely. V and J are TRBV7-2 and TRBJ1-2; D is possibly TRBD1 (6 bases). The CDR3 has 15 amino acids. V lost 5 bases, J lost 0 bases, and 13 bases lay in between. From germline, CDR1 is SGHTA and CDR2 FQGNSA. The chain's CDR3 is CASSHRQEPNYGYTF. Written as DNA, the CDR3 is TGTGCCAGCAGCCACAGACAGGAGCCTAACTATGGCTACACCTTC.

The rearrangement uses TRBV23-1 and TRBJ1-4, with D hard to call. TRBV23-1 is assigned to the ORF class and has an uncertain function. The CDR3 length is 13 residues. Trimming removed 6 bases from V and 15 bases from J, with 20 bases in between. Written as DNA, the CDR3 is TGCGCCAGCAGAACCCCCCGCCGCGCAGGTTTGTTTTTT. It yields the protein CASRTPRRAGLFF.

There are many counts of this clone. The CDR3 spells CASSLEAGVDSPLHF. The CDR3 DNA is TGTGCCAGCAGCTTAGAGGCAGGGGTTGATTCACCCCTCCACTTT. The V and J genes are TRBV7-2 and TRBJ1-6, with D possibly TRBD1 on 6 matching bases. Germline V gene lookup returns CDR1 SGHTA and CDR2 FQGNSA. Trimming cost V 1 base and J 8 bases, with 12 bases left between them. This CDR3 comprises 15 residues.

The J gene is TRBJ1-1, the V gene TRBV14; 8 bases agree with TRBD1. Losses at the gene ends were 4 bases for V and 4 bases for J; bases not matched to a gene: 5. Per germline, CDR1 SGHDN and CDR2 FVKESK. The CDR3 runs to 14 residues. Written as DNA, the CDR3 is TGTGCCAGCAGCCCCCTTGGACAGGGCACTGAAGCTTTCTTT. Protein sequence: CASSPLGQGTEAFF. Based on the CDR3 plus reference TRBV14 and TRBJ1-1, the full variable domain is EAGVTQFPSHSVIEKGQTVTLRCDPISGHDNLYWYRRVMGKEIKFLLHFVKESKQDESGMPNNRFLAERTGGTYSTLKVQPAELEDSGVYFCASSPLGQGTEAFFGQGTRLTVV.